This T cell receptor (beta chain) was captured by sequencing in a study of response to subunit inactivated influenza vaccine. General study points: Authors suggested few new T cells are recruited by each seasonal influenza vaccination.

V was trimmed by 6 bases and J by 4 bases, leaving 13 bases between them. The CDR3 extends over 14 amino acids. Germline assignment: CDR1 MNHEY and CDR2 SVGEGT. Comment on this clonotype: The antigen remains unidentified.

TCRdb itself ran the RT-PCR reads through MiXCR, one entry per CDR3 protein. The table lists some 600,000 distinct CDR3 sequences, 11% to 15% of them singletons. The sequence derives from a man in his forties or fifties who received an inactivated influenza vaccine. V and J are TRBV6-2 or TRBV6-3 and TRBJ2-4, with a tentative D call TRBD2 (6 bases). This specimen consisted of PBMCs from blood, obtained 14 days before vaccination. CDR3 DNA sequence: TGTGCCAGCAGCCATACCGGGACTAAAAACATTCAGTACTTC. It translates to CASSHTGTKNIQYF.